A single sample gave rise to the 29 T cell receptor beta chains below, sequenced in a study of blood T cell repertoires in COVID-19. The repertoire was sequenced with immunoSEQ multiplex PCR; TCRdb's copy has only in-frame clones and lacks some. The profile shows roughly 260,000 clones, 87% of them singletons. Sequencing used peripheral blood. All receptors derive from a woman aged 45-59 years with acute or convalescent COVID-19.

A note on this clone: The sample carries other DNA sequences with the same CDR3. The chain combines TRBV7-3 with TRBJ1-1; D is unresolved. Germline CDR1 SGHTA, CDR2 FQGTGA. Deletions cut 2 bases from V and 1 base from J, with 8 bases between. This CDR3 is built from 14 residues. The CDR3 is CASSLGRGNTEAFF. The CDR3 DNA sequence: TGTGCCAGCAGCTTAGGCAGAGGGAACACTGAAGCTTTCTTT.

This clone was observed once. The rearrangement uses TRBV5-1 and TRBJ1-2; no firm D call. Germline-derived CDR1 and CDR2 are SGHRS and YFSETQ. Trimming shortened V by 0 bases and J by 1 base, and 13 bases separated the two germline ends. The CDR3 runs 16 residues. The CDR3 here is CASSLVVTSLNYGYTF. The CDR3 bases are TGCGCCAGCAGCTTGGTTGTGACAAGTCTTAACTATGGCTACACCTTC.

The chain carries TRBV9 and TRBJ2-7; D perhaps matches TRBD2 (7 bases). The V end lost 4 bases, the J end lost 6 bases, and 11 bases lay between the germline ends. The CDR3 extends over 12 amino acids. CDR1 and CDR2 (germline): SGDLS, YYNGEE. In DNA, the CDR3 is TGTGCCAGCAGCAGAGGGGGGGCCGAGCAGTACTTC. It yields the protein CASSRGGAEQYF.

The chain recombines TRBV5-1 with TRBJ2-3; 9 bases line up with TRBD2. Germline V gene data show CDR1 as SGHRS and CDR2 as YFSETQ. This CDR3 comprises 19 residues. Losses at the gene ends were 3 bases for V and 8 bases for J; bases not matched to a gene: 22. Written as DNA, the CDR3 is TGCGCCAGCAGCTCCACCCTTCGAGTAGCGGGGGCTTTAGTGGGTACGCAGTATTTT. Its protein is CASSSTLRVAGALVGTQYF. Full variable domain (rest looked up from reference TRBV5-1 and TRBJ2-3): KAGVTQTPRYLIKTRGQQVTLSCSPISGHRSVSWYQQTPGQGLQFLFEYFSETQRNKGNFPGRFSGRQFSNSRSEMNVSTLELGDSALYLCASSSTLRVAGALVGTQYFGPGTRLTVL.

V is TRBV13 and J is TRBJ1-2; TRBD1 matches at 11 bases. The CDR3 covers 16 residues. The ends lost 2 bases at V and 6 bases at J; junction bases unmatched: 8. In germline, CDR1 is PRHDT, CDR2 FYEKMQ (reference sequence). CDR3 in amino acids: CASSLKSDRGRDGYTF. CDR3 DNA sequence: TGTGCCAGCAGCTTAAAGTCGGACAGGGGGCGCGATGGCTACACCTTC.

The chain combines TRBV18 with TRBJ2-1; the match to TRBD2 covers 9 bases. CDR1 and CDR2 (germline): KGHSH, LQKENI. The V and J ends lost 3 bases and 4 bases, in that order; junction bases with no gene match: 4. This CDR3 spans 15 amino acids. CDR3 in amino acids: CASSPPSGEYNEQFF. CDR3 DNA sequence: TGTGCCAGCTCACCGCCTAGCGGGGAGTACAATGAGCAGTTCTTC.

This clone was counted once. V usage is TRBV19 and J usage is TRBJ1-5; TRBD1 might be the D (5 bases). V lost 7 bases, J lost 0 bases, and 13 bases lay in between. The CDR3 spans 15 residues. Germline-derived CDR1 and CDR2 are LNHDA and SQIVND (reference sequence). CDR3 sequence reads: CASTQGIYSNQPQHF. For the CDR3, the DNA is TGTGCCAGTACGCAGGGCATTTATAGCAATCAGCCCCAGCATTTT. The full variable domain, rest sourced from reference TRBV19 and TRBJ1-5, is DGGITQSPKYLFRKEGQNVTLSCEQNLNHDAMYWYRQDPGQGLRLIYYSQIVNDFQKGDIAEGYSVSREKKESFPLTVTSAQKNPTAFYLCASTQGIYSNQPQHFGDGTRLSIL.

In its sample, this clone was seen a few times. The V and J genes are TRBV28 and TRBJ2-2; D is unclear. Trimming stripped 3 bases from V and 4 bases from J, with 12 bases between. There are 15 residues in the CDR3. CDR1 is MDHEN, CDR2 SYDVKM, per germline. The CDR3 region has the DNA TGTGCCAGCAGTTTTCGCGGAGCCTCCACCGGGGAGCTGTTTTTT. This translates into CASSFRGASTGELFF. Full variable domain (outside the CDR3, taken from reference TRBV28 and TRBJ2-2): DVKVTQSSRYLVKRTGEKVFLECVQDMDHENMFWYRQDPGLGLRLIYFSYDVKMKEKGDIPEGYSVSREKKERFSLILESASTNQTSMYLCASSFRGASTGELFFGEGSRLTVL.

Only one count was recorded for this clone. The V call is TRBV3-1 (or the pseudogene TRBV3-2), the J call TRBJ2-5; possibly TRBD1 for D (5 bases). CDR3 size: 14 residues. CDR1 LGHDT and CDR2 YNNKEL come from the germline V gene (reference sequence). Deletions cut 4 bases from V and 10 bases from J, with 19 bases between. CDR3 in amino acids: CASSPVVAEQGQYF. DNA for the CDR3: TGTGCCAGCAGCCCCGTGGTAGCTGAGCAGGGCCAGTACTTC.

The CDR3 here is CASSGGSGNTEAFF. DNA for the CDR3: TGTGCCAGCAGCGGAGGTTCGGGGAACACTGAAGCTTTCTTT. The chain carries TRBV7-3 and TRBJ1-1; D ambiguous. The CDR3 spans 14 residues. Trimming cost V 5 bases and J 1 base, with 11 bases left between them. Per the germline V gene, CDR1 is SGHTA and CDR2 is FQGTGA.

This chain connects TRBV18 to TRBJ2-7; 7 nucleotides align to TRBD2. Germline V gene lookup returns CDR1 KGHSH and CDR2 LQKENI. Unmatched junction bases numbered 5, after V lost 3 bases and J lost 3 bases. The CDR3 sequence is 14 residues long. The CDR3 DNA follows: TGTGCCAGCTCACCGTCTAGCGGAGGCTACGAGCAGTACTTC. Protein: CASSPSSGGYEQYF.

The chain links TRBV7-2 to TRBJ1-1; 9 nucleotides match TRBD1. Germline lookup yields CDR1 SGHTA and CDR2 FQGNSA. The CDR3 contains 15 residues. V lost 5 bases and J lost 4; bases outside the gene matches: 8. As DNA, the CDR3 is TGTGCCAGCAGCCCCGGGACAGGGTTGGGCACTGAAGCTTTCTTT. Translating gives CASSPGTGLGTEAFF.

CDR3: CASSELLAGSSYNEQFF. The DNA for the CDR3 is TGTGCCAGCAGCGAACTTTTAGCGGGGAGCTCCTACAATGAGCAGTTCTTC. This chain connects TRBV27 to TRBJ2-1; 8 bases are a match to TRBD2. The germline CDR1 and CDR2 sequences are MNHEY and SMNVEV (reference sequence). CDR3 length: 17 amino acids. Losses at the gene ends were 6 bases for V and 0 bases for J; bases not matched to a gene: 10.

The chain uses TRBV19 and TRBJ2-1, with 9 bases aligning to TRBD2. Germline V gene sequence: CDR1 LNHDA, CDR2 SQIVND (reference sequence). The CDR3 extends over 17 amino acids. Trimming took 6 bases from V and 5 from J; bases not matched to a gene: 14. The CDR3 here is CASSLNTGTSRNNEQFF. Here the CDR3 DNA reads TGTGCCAGTAGCTTAAATACAGGGACTAGCAGGAACAATGAGCAGTTCTTC.

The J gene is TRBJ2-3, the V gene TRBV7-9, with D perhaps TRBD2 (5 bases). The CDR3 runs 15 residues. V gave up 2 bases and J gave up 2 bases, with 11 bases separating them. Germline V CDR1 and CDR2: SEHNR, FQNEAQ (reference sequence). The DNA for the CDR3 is TGTGCCAGCAGCTTACCGGGATCAAACACAGATACGCAGTATTTT. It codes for CASSLPGSNTDTQYF.

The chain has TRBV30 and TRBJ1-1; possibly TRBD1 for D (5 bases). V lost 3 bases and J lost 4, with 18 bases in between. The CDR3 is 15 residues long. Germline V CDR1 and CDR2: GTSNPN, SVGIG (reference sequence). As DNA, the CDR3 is TGTGCCTGGAGGCATCCCAGGGTGTGGACCACTGAAGCTTTCTTT. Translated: CAWRHPRVWTTEAFF.

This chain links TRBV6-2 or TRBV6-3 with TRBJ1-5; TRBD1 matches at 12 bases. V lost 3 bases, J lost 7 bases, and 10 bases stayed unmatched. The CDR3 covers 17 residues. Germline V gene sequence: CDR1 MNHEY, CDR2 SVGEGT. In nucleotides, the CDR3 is TGTGCCAGCAGTTATCGACCGGGACAGGGGGCGAGGCAGCCCCAGCATTTT. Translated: CASSYRPGQGARQPQHF.

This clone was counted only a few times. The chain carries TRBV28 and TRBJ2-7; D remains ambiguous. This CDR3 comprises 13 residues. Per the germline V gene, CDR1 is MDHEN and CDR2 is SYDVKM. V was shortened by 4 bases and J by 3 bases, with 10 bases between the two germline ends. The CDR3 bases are TGTGCCAGCAGTTCGGGTCTTATCTACGAGCAGTACTTC. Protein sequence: CASSSGLIYEQYF.

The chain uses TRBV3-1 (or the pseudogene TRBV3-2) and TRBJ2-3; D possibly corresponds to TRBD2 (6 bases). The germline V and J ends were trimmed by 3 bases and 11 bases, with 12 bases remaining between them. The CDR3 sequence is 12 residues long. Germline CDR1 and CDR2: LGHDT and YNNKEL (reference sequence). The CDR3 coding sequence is TGTGCCAGCAGCCAGCGGGGACCCCGGCAGTATTTT. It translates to CASSQRGPRQYF.

In nucleotides, the CDR3 is TGTGCCAGCCGGCCACCCGGGACAGGGGGGCGATCGGATGAAAAACTGTTTTTT. Translated, it gives CASRPPGTGGRSDEKLFF. This chain connects TRBV27 to TRBJ1-4; 11 bases fit TRBD1. CDR1 is MNHEY and CDR2 is SMNVEV in the germline V gene (reference sequence). The trim removed 8 bases at V and 6 bases at J, leaving 17 bases unmatched. The length of the CDR3 is 18 residues.

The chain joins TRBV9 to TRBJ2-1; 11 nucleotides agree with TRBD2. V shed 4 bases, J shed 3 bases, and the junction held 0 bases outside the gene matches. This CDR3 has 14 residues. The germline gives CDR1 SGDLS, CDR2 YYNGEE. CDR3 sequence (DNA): TGTGCCAGCAGCCTAGCGGGGGGCTACAATGAGCAGTTCTTC. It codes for CASSLAGGYNEQFF.

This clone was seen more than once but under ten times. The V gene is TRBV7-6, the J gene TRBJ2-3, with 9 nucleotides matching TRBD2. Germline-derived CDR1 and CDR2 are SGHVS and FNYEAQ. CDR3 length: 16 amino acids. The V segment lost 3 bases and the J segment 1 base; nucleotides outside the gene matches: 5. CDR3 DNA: TGTGCCAGCAGCTTGGTTGTAGCGGGAGGCACAGATACGCAGTATTTT. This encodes CASSLVVAGGTDTQYF. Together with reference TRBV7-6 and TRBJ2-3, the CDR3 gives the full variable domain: GAGVSQSPRYKVTKRGQDVALRCDPISGHVSLYWYRQALGQGPEFLTYFNYEAQQDKSGLPNDRFSAERPEGSISTLTIQRTEQRDSAMYRCASSLVVAGGTDTQYFGPGTRLTVL.

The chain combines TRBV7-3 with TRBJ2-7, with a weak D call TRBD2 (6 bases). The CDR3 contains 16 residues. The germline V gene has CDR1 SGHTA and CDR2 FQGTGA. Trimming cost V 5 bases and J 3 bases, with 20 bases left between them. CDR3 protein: CASSQKVSGSHYEQYF. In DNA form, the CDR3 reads TGTGCCAGCAGCCAAAAAGTGAGCGGGTCCCACTACGAGCAGTACTTC.

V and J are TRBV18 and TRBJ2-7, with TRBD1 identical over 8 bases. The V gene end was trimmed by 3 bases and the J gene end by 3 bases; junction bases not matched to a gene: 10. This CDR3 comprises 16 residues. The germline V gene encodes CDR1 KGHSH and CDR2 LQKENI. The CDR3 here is CASSPRIRGQGYEQYF. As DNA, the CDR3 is TGTGCCAGCTCACCCCGAATTCGTGGACAGGGCTACGAGCAGTACTTC.

The CDR3, as DNA: TGCGCCAGCAGCTTGGGTCCAGGTTCTAATGAAAAACTGTTTTTT. The encoded protein is CASSLGPGSNEKLFF. The rearrangement links TRBV5-1 to TRBJ1-4; D unresolved. This CDR3 contains 15 residues. Germline V gives CDR1 SGHRS, CDR2 YFSETQ. V lost 0 bases and J 3 bases, leaving 9 bases between the germline ends.

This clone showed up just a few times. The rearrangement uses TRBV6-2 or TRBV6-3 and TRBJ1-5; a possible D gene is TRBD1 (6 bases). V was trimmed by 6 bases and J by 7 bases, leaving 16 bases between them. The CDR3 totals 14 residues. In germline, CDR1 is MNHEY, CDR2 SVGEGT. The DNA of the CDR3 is TGTGCCAGCAGCGACGCACAGGGAATCCAGCCCCAGCATTTT. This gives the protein CASSDAQGIQPQHF.

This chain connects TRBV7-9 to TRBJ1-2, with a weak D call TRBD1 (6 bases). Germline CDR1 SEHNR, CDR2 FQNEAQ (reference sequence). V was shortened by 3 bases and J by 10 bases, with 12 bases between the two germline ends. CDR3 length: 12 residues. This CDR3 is CASSLEDSLYTF. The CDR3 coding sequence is TGTGCCAGCAGCTTGGAGGACAGCCTCTACACCTTC.

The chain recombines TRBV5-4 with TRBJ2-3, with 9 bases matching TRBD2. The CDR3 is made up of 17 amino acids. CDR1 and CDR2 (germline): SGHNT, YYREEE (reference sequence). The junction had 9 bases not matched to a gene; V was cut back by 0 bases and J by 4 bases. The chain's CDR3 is CASSLEGLAGSSDTQYF. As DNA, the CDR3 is TGTGCCAGCAGCTTGGAAGGGCTAGCGGGATCATCAGATACGCAGTATTTT.

The CDR3 loop is CAWSGQGAGELFF. CDR3 sequence (DNA): TGTGCCTGGAGTGGACAGGGAGCCGGGGAGCTGTTTTTT. The chain employs TRBV30 and TRBJ2-2; 7 nucleotides align to TRBD1. Germline V gene sequence: CDR1 GTSNPN, CDR2 SVGIG (reference sequence). V lost 1 base to trimming and J lost 6 bases; unmatched junction nucleotides: 2. CDR3 size: 13 residues.